These 26 T cell receptor beta chains came from one sample sequenced in a study of blood T cells in healthy people across ages. For the second PCR, which ran for about 6 to 12 cycles, a sample-barcoded 5' primer and a J-beta primer mix were used. Each CDR3 protein gets one entry after TCRdb re-called the 5' RACE reads with MiXCR. The table has some 370,000 distinct CDR3 sequences, about 55% seen once. Material for sequencing was blood. The source of these receptors is a man between 60 and 75 years old in good health.

The chain recombines TRBV5-5 with TRBJ2-1; D unclear. The CDR3 spans 13 residues. V lost 3 bases and J lost 4, with 8 bases in between. The germline CDR1 and CDR2 sequences are SGHKS and YYEKEE (reference sequence). CDR3 protein: CASSSDEYNEQFF. CDR3 in DNA: TGTGCCAGCAGCTCGGATGAGTACAATGAGCAGTTCTTC.

This chain joins TRBV11-2 and TRBJ1-4; D uncertain. CDR1 and CDR2 (germline): SGHAT, FQNNGV. The V and J ends lost 1 base and 7 bases respectively, with 16 bases between them. CDR3 size: 16 residues. The CDR3 here is CASSLVGGGLSEKLFF. CDR3 DNA: TGTGCCAGCAGCTTAGTAGGAGGAGGGCTAAGTGAAAAACTGTTTTTT. Full variable domain (missing parts from reference TRBV11-2 and TRBJ1-4): EAGVAQSPRYKIIEKRQSVAFWCNPISGHATLYWYQQILGQGPKLLIQFQNNGVVDDSQLPKDRFSAERLKGVDSTLKIQPAKLEDSAVYLCASSLVGGGLSEKLFFGSGTQLSVL.

At least ten counts were recorded for this clonotype. The CDR3 loop reads CASSQEGQKYGYTF. As DNA, the CDR3 is TGCGCCAGCAGCCAAGAGGGACAGAAGTATGGCTACACCTTC. V gene TRBV4-1 combines with J gene TRBJ1-2; 7 bases agree with TRBD1. The V segment lost 0 bases and the J segment 5 bases; nucleotides outside the gene matches: 3. Germline CDR1 is MGHRA and CDR2 is YSYEKL. The CDR3 runs to 14 residues.

CDR3 amino acids: CASSVGVGGRGEQYF. The CDR3 DNA follows: TGTGCCAGCAGCGTAGGGGTGGGAGGGCGAGGCGAGCAGTACTTC. The rearrangement joins TRBV9 to TRBJ2-7, with 7 nucleotides matching TRBD2. The CDR3 sequence is 15 residues long. Germline trimming cut 0 bases from V and 6 bases from J; bases unmatched to any gene: 9. The germline V gene has CDR1 SGDLS and CDR2 YYNGEE. Together with reference TRBV9 and TRBJ2-7, the CDR3 gives the full variable domain: DSGVTQTPKHLITATGQRVTLRCSPRSGDLSVYWYQQSLDQGLQFLIQYYNGEERAKGNILERFSAQQFPDLHSELNLSSLELGDSALYFCASSVGVGGRGEQYFGPGTRLTVT.

The chain carries TRBV29-1 and TRBJ2-2, with D tentatively TRBD2 (6 bases). V was clipped by 8 bases and J by 1 base, with 14 bases between them. Germline CDR1 reads SQVTM; CDR2 reads ANQGSEA. This CDR3 is 14 amino acids long. The CDR3 DNA reads TGCAGCATCTTAGCGGAAATGAACACCGGGGAGCTGTTTTTT. Amino acids: CSILAEMNTGELFF.

The V and J genes are TRBV12-3 or TRBV12-4 and TRBJ2-4; the match to TRBD2 covers 11 bases. Gene TRBJ2-7 matches the end of the DNA better, so the J call may be wrong. CDR3 length equals 16 residues. CDR3 sequence reads: CASSQRTSGYAYEQYF. The CDR3 DNA reads TGTGCCAGCAGTCAAAGGACTAGCGGGTATGCCTACGAGCAGTACTTC.

This clonotype was seen repeatedly, ten times or more. The V call is TRBV12-3 or TRBV12-4, the J call TRBJ2-5; TRBD1 agrees at 7 bases. Unmatched junction bases numbered 5, after V lost 7 bases and J lost 3 bases. The CDR3 totals 13 residues. The CDR3 sequence: CASTPTGKETQYF. The CDR3 coding sequence is TGTGCCAGCACCCCGACAGGGAAAGAGACCCAGTACTTC.

In its sample, this clonotype was seen many times. A clone one base away is much larger, so this may be a read error. The rearrangement links TRBV20-1 to TRBJ2-7; either TRBD1 or TRBD2 may supply D (6 bases each). This CDR3 region has 14 residues. Germline V lookup: CDR1 DFQATT, CDR2 SNEGSKA (reference sequence). Trimming cost V 3 bases and J 7 bases, with 19 bases left between them. CDR3 sequence: CSARLGGLYNEQYF. The DNA of the CDR3 is TGCAGTGCTAGGCTCGGGGGCCTATACAATGAGCAGTACTTC.

V is TRBV20-1 and J is TRBJ2-3; either TRBD1 or TRBD2 may supply D (5 bases each). CDR1 is DFQATT and CDR2 is SNEGSKA in the germline V gene (reference sequence). V lost 6 bases, J lost 4 bases, and 14 bases lay in between. The CDR3 length is 13 residues. CDR3 region: CSAGTKAPDTQYF. In DNA, the CDR3 is TGCAGTGCCGGGACCAAGGCCCCAGATACGCAGTATTTT.

Turning to this clonotype: A read error may be the cause here, since a much bigger clone is one base away. The chain has TRBV20-1 and TRBJ2-1; 11 nucleotides match TRBD2. There are 19 residues in the CDR3. Germline V CDR1 and CDR2: DFQATT, SNEGSKA (reference sequence). V lost 6 bases, J lost 6 bases, and 22 bases stayed unmatched. CDR3 DNA sequence: TGCAGTGCCCATCGGCGGCAGGGAAAAACCGGGACTAGCGGCAATGAGCAGTTCTTC. This gives the protein CSAHRRQGKTGTSGNEQFF.

V usage is TRBV2 and J usage is TRBJ2-1, with 7 nucleotides matching TRBD1. Germline V gene data show CDR1 as SNHLY and CDR2 as FYNNEI. The CDR3 contains 13 residues. The J segment lost 9 bases and the V segment lost 10 bases, leaving 12 bases of the junction unmatched. CDR3 nucleotide sequence: TGTGCCACTACGAAACAGGGGTCTGGTGAGCAGTTCTTC. This encodes CATTKQGSGEQFF.

This rearrangement joins TRBV3-1 to TRBJ1-1; perhaps TRBD1 as D (5 bases). The germline gives CDR1 LGHDT, CDR2 YNNKEL (reference sequence). This CDR3 has 12 amino acids. V lost 1 base to trimming and J lost 5 bases, with 5 bases between them. The DNA of the CDR3 is TGTGCCAGCAGCCAAGGGGGGACTGAAGCTTTCTTT. Protein sequence: CASSQGGTEAFF.

In the case of this clonotype: This could be a read error, since a much larger clone is one nucleotide away. The V call is TRBV12-3 or TRBV12-4, the J call TRBJ2-1, with unresolved D. The CDR3 has 14 residues. CDR3 DNA: TGTGCCAGCAGTTGGCCAGGACCTAACAAGGAGCAGTTCTTC. This gives the protein CASSWPGPNKEQFF.

This clonotype was seen many times. This rearrangement joins TRBV5-5 to TRBJ2-7, with 8 bases aligning to TRBD1. The germline gives CDR1 SGHKS, CDR2 YYEKEE (reference sequence). This CDR3 comprises 15 residues. Germline trimming cut 0 bases from V and 2 bases from J; bases unmatched to any gene: 4. CDR3 nucleotides: TGTGCCAGCAGCTTGGCGGGACAGGCCCCCTACGAGCAGTACTTC. Translation: CASSLAGQAPYEQYF.

The chain joins TRBV3-1 to TRBJ1-2; no firm D call. The CDR3 totals 15 residues. V was pared by 0 bases and J by 7 bases, with 15 bases between. Germline V lookup: CDR1 LGHDT, CDR2 YNNKEL (reference sequence). The CDR3 sequence is CASSQDLGRLSGYTF. The CDR3 DNA is TGTGCCAGCAGCCAAGATCTGGGCAGGTTGAGTGGCTACACCTTC. The full variable domain, rest sourced from reference TRBV3-1 and TRBJ1-2, is DTAVSQTPKYLVTQMGNDKSIKCEQNLGHDTMYWYKQDSKKFLKIMFSYNNKELIINETVPNRFSPKSPDKAHLNLHINSLELGDSAVYFCASSQDLGRLSGYTFGSGTRLTVV.

The chain is built from TRBV7-2 and TRBJ2-3, with D perhaps assigned TRBD1 or TRBD2 (6 bases each). The CDR3 loop spans 15 amino acids. The germline CDR1 and CDR2 sequences are SGHTA and FQGNSA. V was clipped by 3 bases and J by 4 bases, with 14 bases between them. The CDR3 DNA sequence: TGTGCCAGCAGCTTCGGAGGGGGTGGCCCAGATACGCAGTATTTT. Translation: CASSFGGGGPDTQYF.

V and J are TRBV20-1 and TRBJ2-1, with D tentatively TRBD2 (6 bases). Germline CDR1 reads DFQATT; CDR2 reads SNEGSKA (reference sequence). This CDR3 is 15 amino acids long. The V gene lost 4 bases and the J gene lost 4 bases, with 17 bases spanning the gap. The CDR3: CSANGLRLAYNEQFF. CDR3 in DNA: TGCAGTGCTAACGGACTACGGCTAGCTTACAATGAGCAGTTCTTC.

The chain uses TRBV20-1 and TRBJ2-1, with 8 bases identical to TRBD2. CDR3 size: 14 residues. V lost 4 bases, J lost 5 bases, and 7 bases stayed unmatched. Germline CDR1 DFQATT, CDR2 SNEGSKA (reference sequence). The CDR3, as DNA: TGCAGTGCTAAGTCGCGGGGGGCCGACAATGAGCAGTTCTTC. This translates into CSAKSRGADNEQFF.

The chain joins TRBV25-1 to TRBJ2-1, with 9 bases that match TRBD1. J gave up 8 bases and V 5 bases, and 7 bases lay outside the gene matches. The CDR3 totals 14 residues. Germline V gene data show CDR1 as MGHDK and CDR2 as SYGVNS. The CDR3 here is CASSNGQGFDEQFF. The CDR3 DNA sequence: TGTGCCAGCAGTAACGGACAGGGGTTCGATGAGCAGTTCTTC.

This sequence joins TRBV20-1 and TRBJ2-1; a possible D gene is TRBD2 (7 bases). The ends were cut back, 2 bases at V and 0 bases at J, with 17 bases in the middle. The germline V gene has CDR1 DFQATT and CDR2 SNEGSKA (reference sequence). The CDR3 covers 17 residues. The CDR3 here is CSARILRGQRSYNEQFF. DNA for the CDR3: TGCAGTGCTAGAATACTGCGGGGGCAGCGCTCCTACAATGAGCAGTTCTTC.

This clonotype was counted a few times. The chain combines TRBV3-1 with TRBJ2-3; 9 bases are a match to TRBD1. This CDR3 contains 13 residues. Germline V gene data show CDR1 as LGHDT and CDR2 as YNNKEL (reference sequence). The V segment lost 8 bases and the J segment 6 bases; nucleotides outside the gene matches: 6. The CDR3 is CASRDRVTDTQYF. The CDR3 DNA is TGTGCCAGCCGGGACAGGGTAACCGATACGCAGTATTTT.

This clonotype was picked up a small number of times. The chain recombines TRBV6-2 or TRBV6-3 with TRBJ2-5, with 7 positions matching TRBD2. Germline assignment: CDR1 MNHEY and CDR2 SVGEGT. V shed 8 bases, J shed 5 bases, and the junction held 11 bases outside the gene matches. The CDR3 runs to 14 residues. The CDR3 loop is CASWASGSGETQYF. The CDR3 bases are TGTGCCAGCTGGGCTAGCGGTTCTGGTGAGACCCAGTACTTC.

This clonotype was picked up one time. The chain carries TRBV9 and TRBJ1-4; 9 nucleotides line up with TRBD1. V was clipped by 4 bases and J by 7 bases; unmatched bases: 14. Germline CDR1 SGDLS, CDR2 YYNGEE. This CDR3 is 17 amino acids long. The CDR3 DNA is TGTGCCAGCAGCCTCCGGGGTACAGGGGGCCATGGTGAAAAACTGTTTTTT. Residues: CASSLRGTGGHGEKLFF.

The sample holds a few counts of this clonotype. The chain recombines TRBV20-1 with TRBJ2-1; 12 bases fit TRBD2. The length of the CDR3 is 13 residues. CDR1 is DFQATT and CDR2 is SNEGSKA in the germline V gene (reference sequence). V shed 5 bases and J 10 bases; nucleotides not matched to a gene: 6. CDR3 region: CSASSGRAGEQFF. As DNA, the CDR3 is TGCAGTGCTTCTAGCGGGAGGGCGGGGGAGCAGTTCTTC.

The gene calls are TRBV6-1 and TRBJ2-3; D may be TRBD2 (5 bases). Germline loops: CDR1 MNHNS, CDR2 SASEGT. Trimming pared 3 bases from V and 0 bases from J, leaving 7 bases between. CDR3 length equals 14 residues. The CDR3 sequence is CASSDRTSTDTQYF. Here the CDR3 DNA reads TGTGCCAGCAGTGACAGGACTAGCACAGATACGCAGTATTTT.

In its sample, this clonotype was seen a few times. This chain links TRBV7-2 with TRBJ2-1; weak D call: TRBD1 (6 bases). Looked up from germline, CDR1 is SGHTA and CDR2 is FQGNSA. V lost 4 bases and J lost 10, with 11 bases in between. This CDR3 is built from 12 residues. Here the CDR3 DNA reads TGTGCCAGCAGCTCAACAGGGTGGGAGCAGTTCTTC. It yields the protein CASSSTGWEQFF. Full variable domain (rest looked up from reference TRBV7-2 and TRBJ2-1): GAGVSQSPSNKVTEKGKDVELRCDPISGHTALYWYRQSLGQGLEFLIYFQGNSAPDKSGLPSDRFSAERTGGSVSTLTIQRTQQEDSAVYLCASSSTGWEQFFGPGTRLTVL.